A selection of T cell receptor beta chains follows, all from one sample in a study of CD8+ T cells in alopecia areata. Generated by immunoSEQ multiplex PCR, the TCRdb table keeps only in-frame clones and is missing some. The data show tens of thousands of clones, roughly 60% seen once. Sequencing used CD8+ T cells sorted from blood, obtained at week 0. The receptor set was obtained from a human donor with alopecia areata. Each CDR3 is given with its conserved first and last residue. Each record gives: CDR3 DNA, CDR3 protein, V gene, D gene, clone size, J gene. A D gene is named only where the DNA matches it firmly. Rows give clone size only sometimes, using once, few, many, or a class for an expanded clone.

DNA: TGCGCCAGCAGCGACTGGGCAGGGACAAGCAATGAGCAGTTCTTC; CDR3: CASSDWAGTSNEQFF; V: TRBV5-1; D: .; size: .; J: TRBJ2-1
DNA: TGCAGCGTGAGGGCAACCGGGACTAGCGGGGCTGCCTACAATGAGCAGTTCTTC; CDR3: CSVRATGTSGAAYNEQFF; V: TRBV29-1; D: TRBD2; size: .; J: TRBJ2-1
DNA: TGTGCCAGCAAAGCTAGCGGGGGCCCCCGTTCCTACAATGAGCAGTTCTTC; CDR3: CASKASGGPRSYNEQFF; V: TRBV27; D: TRBD2; size: .; J: TRBJ2-1
DNA: TGTGCCAGCAGTTTCTTCAGGGGAGAGACCCAGTACTTC; CDR3: CASSFFRGETQYF; V: TRBV27; D: .; size: few; J: TRBJ2-5
DNA: TGCAGCGTTAGGACAGGGGGCGACGAGCAGTACTTC; CDR3: CSVRTGGDEQYF; V: TRBV29-1; D: TRBD1; size: once; J: TRBJ2-7
DNA: TGTGCCAGCAGCTTGTGGGAGGGAGGCAATGAGCAGTTCTTC; CDR3: CASSLWEGGNEQFF; V: TRBV7-3; D: TRBD2; size: .; J: TRBJ2-1
DNA: TGTGCCAGCAGCCTAATCCTTAGCGGTCGCACAGATACGCAGTATTTT; CDR3: CASSLILSGRTDTQYF; V: TRBV5-6; D: .; size: .; J: TRBJ2-3
DNA: TGTGCCAGCAGTTTAGGGCTAGCGGGGGGGAATGAGCAGTTCTTC; CDR3: CASSLGLAGGNEQFF; V: TRBV27; D: TRBD2; size: .; J: TRBJ2-1
DNA: TGTGCCAGCAGCCAGGCATCAGCCTACGAGCAGTACTTC; CDR3: CASSQASAYEQYF; V: TRBV9; D: .; size: .; J: TRBJ2-7
DNA: TGTGCCAGCTGGGACAGGGGTAACTATGGCTACACCTTC; CDR3: CASWDRGNYGYTF; V: TRBV27; D: TRBD1; size: .; J: TRBJ1-2
DNA: TGCGCCAGCAGCCCGGGGACAGGGGGCGCGAACACTGAAGCTTTCTTT; CDR3: CASSPGTGGANTEAFF; V: TRBV4-1; D: TRBD1; size: .; J: TRBJ1-1
DNA: TGTGCCAGCAGTACGGGGGGCGTTACTGAAGCTTTCTTT; CDR3: CASSTGGVTEAFF; V: TRBV11-2; D: .; size: few; J: TRBJ1-1
DNA: TGTGCCTGGAGTGTACAGGGATCTGGGGCCAACGTCCTGACTTTC; CDR3: CAWSVQGSGANVLTF; V: TRBV30; D: .; size: .; J: TRBJ2-6
DNA: TGTGCCTGGAGTGCAACTAATGAAAAACTGTTTTTT; CDR3: CAWSATNEKLFF; V: TRBV30; D: .; size: few; J: TRBJ1-4
DNA: TGTGCCAGCAGTGTGACACAGGAACTTTCCCAAGAGACCCAGTACTTC; CDR3: CASSVTQELSQETQYF; V: TRBV2; D: .; size: .; J: TRBJ2-5
DNA: TGCAGCGTTGTCGGGGGCCAGGACTATGGCTACACCTTC; CDR3: CSVVGGQDYGYTF; V: TRBV29-1; D: .; size: .; J: TRBJ1-2
DNA: TGCGCCAGCAGCAAGGATCCGGGACAGAAGACCTACGAGCAGTACTTC; CDR3: CASSKDPGQKTYEQYF; V: TRBV5-1; D: TRBD1; size: .; J: TRBJ2-7
DNA: TGTGCCAGCAGCACAGGATGGGGGTACGAGCAGTACTTC; CDR3: CASSTGWGYEQYF; V: TRBV5-4; D: .; size: .; J: TRBJ2-7
DNA: TGTGCCAGCAGCTTAGCCCTCCCCGGGACCGCGACGCAGTATTTT; CDR3: CASSLALPGTATQYF; V: TRBV7-9; D: .; size: few; J: TRBJ2-3
DNA: TGTGCCAGCAGTGAGGACTCGGGGGGAGCCAAAAACATTCAGTACTTC; CDR3: CASSEDSGGAKNIQYF; V: TRBV2; D: TRBD2; size: .; J: TRBJ2-4
DNA: TGCGCCAGCAGCCAAGAGGACACAGGGGTTAACGGGGAGCTGTTTTTT; CDR3: CASSQEDTGVNGELFF; V: TRBV4-3; D: TRBD1; size: few; J: TRBJ2-2
DNA: TGTGCCATCAGTGATGGAGAGACCCAGTACTTC; CDR3: CAISDGETQYF; V: TRBV10-3; D: .; size: .; J: TRBJ2-5
DNA: TGTGCCAGCAGCTTGGAGGGGACCTCCTACGAGCAGTACTTC; CDR3: CASSLEGTSYEQYF; V: TRBV5-4; D: .; size: .; J: TRBJ2-7
DNA: TGCAGCGTTGTGGACAGGGAAATATACAATGAGCAGTTCTTC; CDR3: CSVVDREIYNEQFF; V: TRBV29-1; D: TRBD1; size: .; J: TRBJ2-1